A single sample is the source of the 22 T cell receptor beta chains below, sequenced in a study of blood T cell repertoires in COVID-19. The assay was immunoSEQ multiplex PCR, and TCRdb's table has in-frame clones only and misses some. The sample has about 260,000 clones; 75% to 90% are singletons. The sequenced sample consisted of peripheral blood. Every receptor here comes from a woman in her 70s with COVID-19, enrolled during active disease.

The chain is built from TRBV5-1 and TRBJ2-2; weak D call: TRBD1 (5 bases). Germline lookup yields CDR1 SGHRS and CDR2 YFSETQ. The CDR3 spans 15 residues. Trimming stripped 0 bases from V and 4 bases from J, with 10 bases between. CDR3 region: CASSLDGARTGELFF. CDR3 sequence (DNA): TGCGCCAGCAGCTTGGATGGGGCGCGCACCGGGGAGCTGTTTTTT.

The V call is TRBV18, the J call TRBJ2-7; D may be TRBD2 (5 bases). The CDR3 has 16 amino acids. Germline CDR1 KGHSH, CDR2 LQKENI. With 4 bases removed from V and 8 bases from J, the gap between germline ends came to 24 bases. CDR3 sequence (DNA): TGTGCCAGCTCACGTTCCCGGGGAGAGGGCCTTGGGCAGCAGTACTTC. It specifies CASSRSRGEGLGQQYF.

This rearrangement joins TRBV30 to TRBJ1-2, with D possibly TRBD1 on 5 matching bases. The V end lost 0 bases, the J end lost 7 bases, and 9 bases lay between the germline ends. This CDR3 contains 12 residues. Germline CDR1 reads GTSNPN; CDR2 reads SVGIG (reference sequence). The CDR3 bases are TGTGCCTGGAGTGTAGGGGTTAGTGGCTACACCTTC. Protein: CAWSVGVSGYTF.

This clone came up once. The chain recombines TRBV6-5 with TRBJ2-7; 8 bases are shared with TRBD2. V lost 2 bases to trimming and J lost 5 bases; unmatched junction nucleotides: 5. Germline V lookup: CDR1 MNHEY, CDR2 SVGAGI. The CDR3 has 14 amino acids. The CDR3 DNA follows: TGTGCCAGCAGTTACCCGGGAGGGTTGAACGAGCAGTACTTC. This codes for CASSYPGGLNEQYF.

The chain combines TRBV18 with TRBJ2-3, with a possible D match to TRBD2 (6 bases). The CDR3 length is 16 residues. V was clipped by 2 bases and J by 4 bases, with 16 bases between them. Germline V gene data show CDR1 as KGHSH and CDR2 as LQKENI. CDR3 protein: CASSPSRGTASDTQYF. DNA for the CDR3: TGTGCCAGCTCACCATCGCGGGGCACCGCGTCAGATACGCAGTATTTT.

This clone was seen only a few times. This chain uses TRBV28 with TRBJ2-7; 7 nucleotides match TRBD2. The V gene end was trimmed by 6 bases and the J gene end by 0 bases; junction bases not matched to a gene: 5. The CDR3 has 14 residues. CDR1 MDHEN and CDR2 SYDVKM come from the germline V gene. The CDR3 region is CASRPSGYSYEQYF. The CDR3 DNA reads as TGTGCCAGCAGGCCTAGCGGTTACTCCTACGAGCAGTACTTC.

V gene TRBV30 combines with J gene TRBJ1-1, with 8 bases identical to TRBD1. Per the germline V gene, CDR1 is GTSNPN and CDR2 is SVGIG (reference sequence). The CDR3 is made up of 12 amino acids. The J segment lost 9 bases and the V segment lost 4 bases, leaving 7 bases of the junction unmatched. CDR3 DNA sequence: TGTGCCTGGAATGACAGGGGTAGGAAAGCTTTCTTT. This sequence encodes CAWNDRGRKAFF.

This clone turned up a few times. V usage is TRBV19 and J usage is TRBJ1-2, with 7 bases that match TRBD1. Germline V CDR1 and CDR2: LNHDA, SQIVND (reference sequence). This CDR3 contains 14 residues. V lost 7 bases, J lost 3 bases, and 8 bases stayed unmatched. The CDR3 loop reads CASNPVDRDYGYTF. CDR3 nucleotides: TGTGCCAGTAACCCTGTCGACAGGGACTATGGCTACACCTTC.

This sequence joins TRBV5-1 and TRBJ2-2; D ambiguous. V dropped 0 bases and J dropped 2 bases, with 11 bases sitting between them. CDR3 length equals 16 residues. Germline CDR1 is SGHRS and CDR2 is YFSETQ. Written as DNA, the CDR3 is TGCGCCAGCAGCTTGGCGGTCACCGTTAACACCGGGGAGCTGTTTTTT. As protein: CASSLAVTVNTGELFF.

This clone was recorded only once. The chain has TRBV25-1 and TRBJ1-2; the D is unclear. Deletions cut 5 bases from V and 0 bases from J, with 7 bases between. The CDR3 is 13 amino acids. Germline CDR1 MGHDK, CDR2 SYGVNS. The CDR3: CASSTAANYGYTF. The CDR3 coding sequence is TGTGCCAGCAGTACAGCAGCTAACTATGGCTACACCTTC.

This clone has a handful of counts. The gene calls are TRBV7-9 and TRBJ1-5, with TRBD1 identical over 9 bases. Germline V gene lookup returns CDR1 SEHNR and CDR2 FQNEAQ (reference sequence). V shed 4 bases and J 4 bases; nucleotides not matched to a gene: 2. The CDR3 runs 14 residues. The CDR3 DNA follows: TGTGCCAGCAGCTCGGGACAGGGAAATCAGCCCCAGCATTTT. This encodes CASSSGQGNQPQHF. The whole variable domain, filled in from reference TRBV7-9 and TRBJ1-5, reads DTGVSQNPRHKITKRGQNVTFRCDPISEHNRLYWYRQTLGQGPEFLTYFQNEAQLEKSRLLSDRFSAERPKGSFSTLEIQRTEQGDSAMYLCASSSGQGNQPQHFGDGTRLSIL.

The rearrangement links TRBV20-1 to TRBJ2-1; 9 nucleotides align to TRBD2. The CDR3 is 14 residues long. After removal of 3 bases from V and 7 bases from J, the junction contained 7 bases not matched to a gene. Germline assignment: CDR1 DFQATT and CDR2 SNEGSKA (reference sequence). The CDR3 bases are TGCAGTGCTAGTAACGCGGGAGGGCCGAATGAGCAGTTCTTC. It encodes CSASNAGGPNEQFF.

The rearrangement links TRBV27 to TRBJ2-1; D is possibly TRBD2 (6 bases). This CDR3 is built from 14 residues. Trimming pared 5 bases from V and 5 bases from J, leaving 13 bases between. Per the germline V gene, CDR1 is MNHEY and CDR2 is SMNVEV (reference sequence). The CDR3 sequence is CASSDGRGNNEQFF. The CDR3 bases are TGTGCCAGCAGTGATGGCCGGGGGAACAATGAGCAGTTCTTC.

This chain joins TRBV10-3 and TRBJ2-2; 8 bases line up with TRBD2. Germline CDR1 ENHRY, CDR2 SYGVKD. V gave up 3 bases and J gave up 4 bases; unmatched junction bases: 4. This CDR3 has 15 residues. The CDR3 nucleotides are TGTGCCATCAGTGATAAAGCGGGAGTCACCGGGGAGCTGTTTTTT. Its protein product is CAISDKAGVTGELFF.

The V gene is TRBV6-2 or TRBV6-3, the J gene TRBJ2-7, with a tentative D call TRBD1 (6 bases). This CDR3 has 17 amino acids. Trimming left V 2 bases short and J 2 bases short, with 19 bases between. CDR1 is MNHEY, CDR2 SVGEGT, per germline. CDR3 sequence reads: CASSYDPRRDTTYEQYF. The CDR3 DNA sequence: TGTGCCAGCAGTTACGACCCTCGTCGGGACACAACCTACGAGCAGTACTTC.

J is TRBJ1-5 and V is TRBV7-2; D is ambiguous. The germline V gene has CDR1 SGHTA and CDR2 FQGNSA. This CDR3 is 12 amino acids long. V lost 2 bases, J lost 6 bases, and 5 bases lay in between. CDR3 protein: CASSLRSQPQHF. CDR3 bases: TGTGCCAGCAGCTTAAGGAGTCAGCCCCAGCATTTT.

DNA of the CDR3: TGTGCCAGTAGTATCCCAGGGGTTCGGACCCAGTACTTC. Its translation: CASSIPGVRTQYF. J is TRBJ2-5 and V is TRBV19; D perhaps matches TRBD1 (6 bases). Trimming removed 3 bases at V and 7 bases at J, with 12 bases between. CDR1 LNHDA and CDR2 SQIVND come from the germline V gene (reference sequence). CDR3 length equals 13 residues.

The rearrangement uses TRBV21-1 and TRBJ2-1; the table calls TRBD2, which could not be checked here. TRBV21-1 corresponds to a pseudogene. The length of the CDR3 is 18 residues. CDR3 protein: CASSKADRGLASVDEQFF. DNA of the CDR3: TGTGCCAGCAGCAAAGCCGACCGGGGACTAGCATCGGTCGATGAGCAGTTCTTC.

As DNA, the CDR3 is TGTGCCAGCAGTTTAAACACCGGCTACACCTTC. Encoded protein: CASSLNTGYTF. The chain links TRBV28 to TRBJ1-2; D ambiguous. V lost 2 bases and J 8 bases, leaving 6 bases between the germline ends. Per the germline V gene, CDR1 is MDHEN and CDR2 is SYDVKM. This CDR3 comprises 11 residues.

The chain has TRBV5-5 and TRBJ2-7; tentatively, D is TRBD1 (6 bases). The CDR3 runs to 13 residues. Germline values: CDR1 SGHKS, CDR2 YYEKEE (reference sequence). V was pared by 6 bases and J by 3 bases, with 13 bases between. The chain's CDR3 is CASTMTGNYEQYF. The CDR3 DNA reads as TGTGCCAGCACTATGACAGGTAACTACGAGCAGTACTTC. The full variable domain, rest sourced from reference TRBV5-5 and TRBJ2-7, is DAGVTQSPTHLIKTRGQQVTLRCSPISGHKSVSWYQQVLGQGPQFIFQYYEKEERGRGNFPDRFSARQFPNYSSELNVNALLLGDSALYLCASTMTGNYEQYFGPGTRLTVT.

The V gene is TRBV5-8, the J gene TRBJ2-1, with 7 bases that match TRBD2. J was trimmed by 6 bases and V by 2 bases; bases with no gene match: 14. Germline V gene data show CDR1 as SGHTS and CDR2 as YDEGEE. The CDR3 has 17 residues. The CDR3 DNA reads as TGTGCCAGCAGCTTTACTGGCGGGAGCTTCGGGTTCAATGAGCAGTTCTTC. Residues: CASSFTGGSFGFNEQFF.

The CDR3 region is CASSLTPCAGGYSYEQYF. The DNA for the CDR3 is TGTGCCAGCAGCCTAACGCCATGCGCGGGAGGGTACTCCTACGAGCAGTACTTC. The chain joins TRBV3-1 (or the pseudogene TRBV3-2) to TRBJ2-7; TRBD2 matches 9 bases. Trimming cost V 4 bases and J 0 bases; bases outside gene matches: 13. The CDR3 runs to 18 residues. Germline V CDR1 and CDR2: LGHDT, YNNKEL (reference sequence).